This TCR beta chain was found in a study of shared clonotypes between healthy human individuals. Only in-frame clones appear in the TCRdb table, and some are missing; sequencing was by immunoSEQ multiplex PCR. The table shows around 510,000 clones, with approximately 95% occurring only once. Germline loops: CDR1 SGDLS, CDR2 YYNGEE. V was clipped by 4 bases and J by 8 bases, with 19 bases between them. This CDR3 region has 15 residues. This rearrangement joins TRBV9 to TRBJ2-1; D assignment may be TRBD1 or TRBD2 (5 bases each). Sequenced: naive CD4+ T cells sorted from blood. As to subset: CD45RA+ positively selected. This sequence was found in a woman under 40 in good health. This CDR3 reads CASSPRWGGWDEQFF. CDR3 coding DNA: TGTGCCAGCAGCCCCCGCTGGGGCGGGTGGGATGAGCAGTTCTTC. The complete variable domain, with remaining parts taken from reference TRBV9 and TRBJ2-1, reads DSGVTQTPKHLITATGQRVTLRCSPRSGDLSVYWYQQSLDQGLQFLIQYYNGEERAKGNILERFSAQQFPDLHSELNLSSLELGDSALYFCASSPRWGGWDEQFFGPGTRLTVL.